This T cell receptor (beta chain) was observed in a study of blood T cell repertoires in COVID-19. TCRdb's copy holds only in-frame clones and misses some; the assay was immunoSEQ multiplex PCR. Among 150,000 or so clones, around 80% were seen once, and the ten largest hold approximately 11%. Clinical history reported by participants formed the basis on which cohorts were assigned. The study counted Cohort 3 donors as recovered given two negative PCRs, clearance, or symptom resolution. Germline CDR1 and CDR2: MNHNY and SVGAGI (reference sequence). V was cut by 5 bases and J by 1 base, with 9 bases left in between. The CDR3 runs to 13 residues.

Sample: PBMCs or T cells enriched from blood (not recorded which). The V gene is TRBV6-6, the J gene TRBJ2-7, with TRBD2 as a possible D gene (5 bases). The sequence was collected from a man aged 45-60 years who had recovered from COVID-19. Here the CDR3 DNA reads TGTGCCAGCAGTGGGGAGTATTCCTACGAGCAGTACTTC. Amino acid sequence: CASSGEYSYEQYF.